This T cell receptor (beta chain) was captured by sequencing in a study of CXCR3-negative and CXCR3-positive naive CD8 T cells. Roughly 300,000 cells per CD8+ T cell subset were flow-sorted in triplicate. The TRB libraries of cDNA were built by UMI-labeled 5' RACE. TCRdb re-called the 5' RACE reads, yielding one record per CDR3 amino acid sequence without DNA. The sample totals approximately 52,000 distinct CDR3 sequences. Worth noting for this clonotype: Antigen: not known.

CDR3 size: 16 residues. Study outcomes and limitations: Naive subsets were similarly diverse, while memory CD8+ repertoires were much less diverse. Upon cryopreservation, CXCR3 expression partially decreased, and most assays used fresh PBMCs. Naive CXCR3-negative cells resembled naive CXCR3-positive cells in TRBV-TRBJ usage; memory cells differed.

What was sequenced was memory CD8+ T cells from blood. V usage is TRBV12-3 or TRBV12-4 and J usage is TRBJ2-3. The sequence was collected from a human donor in good health. Some clones in this sample may be carry-over from other donors' samples. CDR3 region: CASSLVLNPSPDTQYF.